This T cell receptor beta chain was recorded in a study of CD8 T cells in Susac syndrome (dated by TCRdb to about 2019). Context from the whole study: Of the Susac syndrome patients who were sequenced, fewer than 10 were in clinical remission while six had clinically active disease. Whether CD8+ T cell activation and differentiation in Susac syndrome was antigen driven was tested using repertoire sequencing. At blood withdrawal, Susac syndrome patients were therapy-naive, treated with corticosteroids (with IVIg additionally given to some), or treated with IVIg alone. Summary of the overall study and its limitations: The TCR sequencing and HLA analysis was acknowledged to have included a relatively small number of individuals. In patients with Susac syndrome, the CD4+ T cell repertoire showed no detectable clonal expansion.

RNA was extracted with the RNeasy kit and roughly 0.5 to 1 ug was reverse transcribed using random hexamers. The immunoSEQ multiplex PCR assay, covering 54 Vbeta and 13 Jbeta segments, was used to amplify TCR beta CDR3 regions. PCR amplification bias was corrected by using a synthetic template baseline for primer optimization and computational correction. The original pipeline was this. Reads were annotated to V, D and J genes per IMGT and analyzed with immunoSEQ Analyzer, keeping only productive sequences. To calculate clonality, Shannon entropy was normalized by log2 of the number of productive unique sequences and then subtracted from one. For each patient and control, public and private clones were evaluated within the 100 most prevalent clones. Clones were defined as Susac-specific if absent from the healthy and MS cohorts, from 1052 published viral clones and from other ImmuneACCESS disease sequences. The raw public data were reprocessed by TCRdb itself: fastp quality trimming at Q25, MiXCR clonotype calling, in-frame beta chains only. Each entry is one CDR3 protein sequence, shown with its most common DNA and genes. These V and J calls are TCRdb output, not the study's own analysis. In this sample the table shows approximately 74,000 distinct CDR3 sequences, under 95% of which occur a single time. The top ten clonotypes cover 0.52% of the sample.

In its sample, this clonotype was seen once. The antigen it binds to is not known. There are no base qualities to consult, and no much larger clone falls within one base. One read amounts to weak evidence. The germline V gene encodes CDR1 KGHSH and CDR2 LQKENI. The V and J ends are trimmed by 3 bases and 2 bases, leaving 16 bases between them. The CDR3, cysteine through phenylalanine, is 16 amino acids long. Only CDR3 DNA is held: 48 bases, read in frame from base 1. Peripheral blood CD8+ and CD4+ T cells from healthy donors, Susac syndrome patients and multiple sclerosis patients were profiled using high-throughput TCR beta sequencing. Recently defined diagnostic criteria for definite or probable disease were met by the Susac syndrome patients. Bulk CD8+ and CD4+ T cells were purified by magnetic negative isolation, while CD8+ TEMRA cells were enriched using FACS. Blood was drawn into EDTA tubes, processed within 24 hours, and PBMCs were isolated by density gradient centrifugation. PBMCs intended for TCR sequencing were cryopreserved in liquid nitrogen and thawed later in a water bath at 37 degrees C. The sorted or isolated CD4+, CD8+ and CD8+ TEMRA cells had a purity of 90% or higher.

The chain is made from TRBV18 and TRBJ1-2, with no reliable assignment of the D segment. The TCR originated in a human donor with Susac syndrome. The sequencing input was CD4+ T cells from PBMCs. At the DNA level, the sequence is TGTGCCAGCTCACCTCTCGAGTCTAACCGGAACTATGGCTACACCTTC. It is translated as CASSPLESNRNYGYTF.